The source of this T cell receptor beta chain is a study of T cell responses to AZD1222 COVID-19 vaccine. This CDR3 has 20 amino acids. Deletions cut 0 bases from V and 4 bases from J, with 27 bases between. The germline gives CDR1 LGHDT, CDR2 YNNKEL (reference sequence). Clones were read by immunoSEQ multiplex PCR, and TCRdb kept only the in-frame ones, dropping some. The table includes about 170,000 clones, roughly nine tenths detected once. The receptor was isolated from an adult who received the AZD1222 COVID-19 vaccine. The gene calls are TRBV3-1 (or the pseudogene TRBV3-2) and TRBJ1-2; D not certain. The sample consisted of peripheral blood, taken 28 days after the second AZD1222 dose. DNA of the CDR3: TGTGCCAGCAGCCAAGATCCCGGGCCAGCGGCCATTCAAGTTGGCTATGGCTACACCTTC. Amino acids: CASSQDPGPAAIQVGYGYTF.